This T cell receptor (beta chain) was found in a study of monozygotic twins with inflammatory bowel disease. Across eight separate reactions for each sample, cDNA was made. The template switching step added UMIs that contained a 6-nucleotide sample barcode. The cDNA of both the TCRalpha and TCRbeta chains was subjected to two nested PCRs of about 15 and 9 cycles. Reprocessing the 5' RACE reads, TCRdb reports a single entry for every CDR3 protein and omits DNA. The table lists approximately 400,000 distinct CDR3 sequences. Details on this clonotype: The antigen is undetermined.

Study conclusions and caveats: Concordance status among twins (concordant versus discordant) showed no link to repertoire similarity, possibly from limited power.

Per the germline V gene, CDR1 is LGHNA and CDR2 is YSLEER. The CDR3 has 18 residues. The sample taken for sequencing was blood. This clonotype was obtained from a human donor with ulcerative colitis or Crohn's disease, or a healthy co-twin of an affected twin (not recorded which). This chain links TRBV4-3 with TRBJ2-2; with no DNA, the TCRdb D assignment of TRBD2 cannot be verified. Here the CDR3 reads CASSQDSVAGASAGELFF.